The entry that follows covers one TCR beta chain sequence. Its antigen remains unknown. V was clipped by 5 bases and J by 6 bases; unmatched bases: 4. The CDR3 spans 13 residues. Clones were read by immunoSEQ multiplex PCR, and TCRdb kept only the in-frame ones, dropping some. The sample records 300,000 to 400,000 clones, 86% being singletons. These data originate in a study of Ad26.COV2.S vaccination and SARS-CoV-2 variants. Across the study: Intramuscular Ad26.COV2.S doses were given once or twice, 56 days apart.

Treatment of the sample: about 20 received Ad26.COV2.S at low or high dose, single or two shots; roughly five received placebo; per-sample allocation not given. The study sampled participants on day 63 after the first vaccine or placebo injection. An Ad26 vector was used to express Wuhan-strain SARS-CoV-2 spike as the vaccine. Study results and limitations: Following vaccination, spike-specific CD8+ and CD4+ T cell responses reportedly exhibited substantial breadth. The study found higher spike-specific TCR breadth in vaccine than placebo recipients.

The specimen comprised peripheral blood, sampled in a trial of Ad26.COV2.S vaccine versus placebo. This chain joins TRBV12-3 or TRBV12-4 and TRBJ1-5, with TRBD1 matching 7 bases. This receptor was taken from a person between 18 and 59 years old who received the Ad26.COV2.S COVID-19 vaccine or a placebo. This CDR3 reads CASSPQGVQPQHF. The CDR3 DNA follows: TGTGCCAGCAGTCCCCAGGGGGTTCAGCCCCAGCATTTT.